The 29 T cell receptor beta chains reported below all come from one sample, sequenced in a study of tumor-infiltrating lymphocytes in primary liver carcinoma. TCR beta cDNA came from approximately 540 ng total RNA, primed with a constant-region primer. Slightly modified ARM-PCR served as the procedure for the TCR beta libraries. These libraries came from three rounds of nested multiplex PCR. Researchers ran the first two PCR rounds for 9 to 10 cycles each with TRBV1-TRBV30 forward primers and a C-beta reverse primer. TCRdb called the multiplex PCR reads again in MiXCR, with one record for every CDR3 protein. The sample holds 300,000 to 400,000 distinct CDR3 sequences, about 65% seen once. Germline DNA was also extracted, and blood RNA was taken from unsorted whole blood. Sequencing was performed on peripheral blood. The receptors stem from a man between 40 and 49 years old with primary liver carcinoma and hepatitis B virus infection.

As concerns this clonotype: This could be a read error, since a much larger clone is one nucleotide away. The CDR3 DNA sequence: TGTGCCGTCAGTGCGCAGGATGTGGAGCAGTACTTC. Translating it yields CAVSAQDVEQYF. This chain joins TRBV10-3 and TRBJ2-7; D remains unclear. This CDR3 contains 12 residues. CDR1 is ENHRY, CDR2 SYGVKD, per germline.

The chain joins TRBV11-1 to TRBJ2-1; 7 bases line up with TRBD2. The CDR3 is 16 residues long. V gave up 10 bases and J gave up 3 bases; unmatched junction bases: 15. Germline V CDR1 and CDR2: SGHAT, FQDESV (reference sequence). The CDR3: CANSLSASGDYNEQFF. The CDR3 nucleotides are TGTGCCAACAGTTTATCGGCTAGCGGTGACTACAATGAGCAGTTCTTC.

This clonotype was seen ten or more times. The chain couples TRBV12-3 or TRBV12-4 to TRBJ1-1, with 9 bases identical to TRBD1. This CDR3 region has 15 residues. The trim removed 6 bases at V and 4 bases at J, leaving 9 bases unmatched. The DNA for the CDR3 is TGTGCCAGCAGGAGACAGGGGGGAAGGATCACTGAAGCTTTCTTT. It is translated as CASRRQGGRITEAFF.

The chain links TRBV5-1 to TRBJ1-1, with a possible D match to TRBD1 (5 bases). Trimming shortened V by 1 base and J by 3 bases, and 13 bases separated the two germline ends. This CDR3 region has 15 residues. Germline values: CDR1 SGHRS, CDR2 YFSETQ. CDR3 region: CASSLFGGTDTEAFF. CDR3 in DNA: TGCGCCAGCAGCTTGTTTGGGGGGACGGACACTGAAGCTTTCTTT.

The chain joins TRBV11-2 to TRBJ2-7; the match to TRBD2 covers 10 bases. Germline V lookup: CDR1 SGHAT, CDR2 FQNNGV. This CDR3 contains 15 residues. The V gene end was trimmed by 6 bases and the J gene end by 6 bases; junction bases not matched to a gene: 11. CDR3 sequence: CASSITSGMSSEQYF. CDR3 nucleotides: TGTGCCAGCAGTATAACTAGCGGGATGAGCAGCGAGCAGTACTTC.

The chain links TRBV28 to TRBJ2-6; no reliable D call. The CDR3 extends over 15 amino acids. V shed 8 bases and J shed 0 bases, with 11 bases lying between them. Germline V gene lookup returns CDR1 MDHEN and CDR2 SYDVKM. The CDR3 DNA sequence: TGTGCCAGCGGCCTTGACCTCTCTGGGGCCAACGTCCTGACTTTC. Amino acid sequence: CASGLDLSGANVLTF.

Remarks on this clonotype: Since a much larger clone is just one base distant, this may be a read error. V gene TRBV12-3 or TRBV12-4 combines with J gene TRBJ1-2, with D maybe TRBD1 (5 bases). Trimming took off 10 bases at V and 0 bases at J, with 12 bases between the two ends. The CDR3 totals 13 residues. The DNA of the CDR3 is TGTGCCATCCAGGGAGCACCTAACTATGGCTACACCTTC. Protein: CAIQGAPNYGYTF.

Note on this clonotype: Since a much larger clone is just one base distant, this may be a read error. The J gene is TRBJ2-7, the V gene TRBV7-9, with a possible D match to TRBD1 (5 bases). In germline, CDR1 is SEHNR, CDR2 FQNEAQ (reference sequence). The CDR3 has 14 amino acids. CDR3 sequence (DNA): TGTGCCAGCAGCTTATCAGGGATCTCCTGCGAGCAGTACTTC. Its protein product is CASSLSGISCEQYF.

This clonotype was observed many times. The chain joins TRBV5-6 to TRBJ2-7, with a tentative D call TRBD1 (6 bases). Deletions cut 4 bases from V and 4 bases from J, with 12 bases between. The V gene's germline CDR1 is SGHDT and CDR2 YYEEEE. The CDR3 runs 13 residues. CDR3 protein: CASSRDTRYEQYF. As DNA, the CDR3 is TGTGCCAGCAGCCGGGACACGAGGTACGAGCAGTACTTC.

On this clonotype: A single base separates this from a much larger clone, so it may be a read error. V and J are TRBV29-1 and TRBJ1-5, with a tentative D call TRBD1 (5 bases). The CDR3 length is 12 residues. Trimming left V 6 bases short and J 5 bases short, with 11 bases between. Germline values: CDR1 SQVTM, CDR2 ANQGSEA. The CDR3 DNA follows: TGCAGCGTAGGGGACCGGGATCAGCCCCAGCATTTT. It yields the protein CSVGDRDQPQHF.

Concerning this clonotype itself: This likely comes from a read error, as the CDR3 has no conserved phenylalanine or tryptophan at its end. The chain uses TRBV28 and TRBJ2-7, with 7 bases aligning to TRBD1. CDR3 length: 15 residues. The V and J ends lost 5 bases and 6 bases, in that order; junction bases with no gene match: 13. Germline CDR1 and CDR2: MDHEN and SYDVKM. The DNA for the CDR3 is TGTGCCAGCAGTGCCTCCAGGGGGACGGGGAGCGAGCAGTACATC. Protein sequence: CASSASRGTGSEQYI.

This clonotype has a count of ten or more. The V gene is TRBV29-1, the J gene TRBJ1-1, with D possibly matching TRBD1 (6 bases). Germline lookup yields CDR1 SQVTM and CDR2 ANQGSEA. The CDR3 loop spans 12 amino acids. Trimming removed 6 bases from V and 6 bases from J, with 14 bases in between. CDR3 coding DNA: TGCAGCGTCATGACAGGAATCTCTGAAGCTTTCTTT. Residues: CSVMTGISEAFF.

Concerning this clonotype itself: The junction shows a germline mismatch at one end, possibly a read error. CDR3 sequence: CSVEDIAKNIQYF. For the CDR3, the DNA is TGTAGCGTTGAAGATATAGCCAAAAACATTCAGTACTTC. The chain has TRBV29-1 and TRBJ2-4; D perhaps matches TRBD2 (5 bases). Germline values: CDR1 SQVTM, CDR2 ANQGSEA. The length of the CDR3 is 13 residues.

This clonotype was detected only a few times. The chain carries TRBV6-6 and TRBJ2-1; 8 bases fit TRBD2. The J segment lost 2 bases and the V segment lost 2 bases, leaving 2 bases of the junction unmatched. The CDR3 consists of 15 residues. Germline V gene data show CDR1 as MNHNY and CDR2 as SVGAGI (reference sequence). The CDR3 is CASSYLAGPYNEQFF. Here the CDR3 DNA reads TGTGCCAGCAGTTACCTAGCGGGTCCCTACAATGAGCAGTTCTTC.

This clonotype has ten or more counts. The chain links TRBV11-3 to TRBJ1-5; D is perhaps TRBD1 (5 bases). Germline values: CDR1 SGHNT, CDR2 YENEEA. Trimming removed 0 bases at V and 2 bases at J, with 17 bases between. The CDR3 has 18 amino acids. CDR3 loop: CASSLEGRGCVGNQPQHF. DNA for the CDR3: TGTGCCAGCAGCTTAGAGGGGAGGGGTTGCGTGGGCAATCAGCCCCAGCATTTT.

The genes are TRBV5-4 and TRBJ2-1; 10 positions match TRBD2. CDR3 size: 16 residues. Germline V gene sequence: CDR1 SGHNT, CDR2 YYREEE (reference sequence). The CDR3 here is CSSSLPALAGPDEQFF. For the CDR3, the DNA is TGTTCTAGCAGCTTACCGGCACTAGCGGGGCCCGATGAGCAGTTCTTC.

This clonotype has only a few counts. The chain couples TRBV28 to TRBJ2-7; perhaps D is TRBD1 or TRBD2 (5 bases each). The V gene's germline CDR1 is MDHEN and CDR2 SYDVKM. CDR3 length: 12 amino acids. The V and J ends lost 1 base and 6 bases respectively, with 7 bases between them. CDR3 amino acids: CASSLFGGEQYF. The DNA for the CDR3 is TGTGCCAGCAGTTTATTTGGGGGCGAGCAGTACTTC.

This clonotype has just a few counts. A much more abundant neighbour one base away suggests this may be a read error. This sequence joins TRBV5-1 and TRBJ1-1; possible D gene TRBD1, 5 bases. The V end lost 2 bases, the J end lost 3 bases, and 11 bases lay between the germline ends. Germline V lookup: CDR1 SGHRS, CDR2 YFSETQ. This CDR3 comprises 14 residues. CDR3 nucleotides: TGCGCCAGCAGCTTCCGGACAAGGGACACTGAAGCTTTCTTT. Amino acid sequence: CASSFRTRDTEAFF. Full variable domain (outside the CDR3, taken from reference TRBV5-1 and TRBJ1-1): KAGVTQTPRYLIKTRGQQVTLSCSPISGHRSVSWYQQTPGQGLQFLFEYFSETQRNKGNFPGRFSGRQFSNSRSEMNVSTLELGDSALYLCASSFRTRDTEAFFGQGTRLTVV.

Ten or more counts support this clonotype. DNA of the CDR3: TGTGCCAGCAGTCGGGGACTAGCGGGAGCGAGTAATGAGCAGTTCTTC. It is translated as CASSRGLAGASNEQFF. The chain employs TRBV6-2 or TRBV6-3 and TRBJ2-1, with 14 nucleotides matching TRBD2. Germline V gene data show CDR1 as MNHEY and CDR2 as SVGEGT. With 5 bases clipped from V and 7 bases from J, the junction kept 7 bases outside the gene matches. The CDR3 has 16 amino acids.

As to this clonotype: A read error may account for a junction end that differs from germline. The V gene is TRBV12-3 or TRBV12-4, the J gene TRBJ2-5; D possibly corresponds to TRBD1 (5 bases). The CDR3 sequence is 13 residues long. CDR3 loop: CGSSSQGRETQYF. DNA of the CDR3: TGTGGCAGCAGTTCCCAGGGCCGAGAGACCCAGTACTTC.

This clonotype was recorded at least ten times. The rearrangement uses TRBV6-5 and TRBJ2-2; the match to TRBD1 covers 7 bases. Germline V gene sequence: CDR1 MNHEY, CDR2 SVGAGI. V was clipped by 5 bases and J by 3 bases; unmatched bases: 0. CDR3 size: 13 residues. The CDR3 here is CASSGTDTGELFF. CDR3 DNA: TGTGCCAGCAGTGGGACAGACACCGGGGAGCTGTTTTTT.

The CDR3 bases are TGCGCCAGCAGCTTGGGCGACCTGACGGCGCCCGAGCAGTACTTC. Translated, it gives CASSLGDLTAPEQYF. The chain carries TRBV5-1 and TRBJ2-7; D is undetermined. This CDR3 region has 15 residues. Germline V lookup: CDR1 SGHRS, CDR2 YFSETQ. Trimming shortened V by 0 bases and J by 6 bases, and 16 bases separated the two germline ends.

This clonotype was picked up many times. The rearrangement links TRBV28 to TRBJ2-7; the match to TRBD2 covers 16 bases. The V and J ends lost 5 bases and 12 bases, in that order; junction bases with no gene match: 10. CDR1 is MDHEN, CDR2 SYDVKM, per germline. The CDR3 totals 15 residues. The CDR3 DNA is TGTGCCAGCAGTGAGACCGGGACTAGCGGGAGGGTGGGGTACTTC. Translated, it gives CASSETGTSGRVGYF. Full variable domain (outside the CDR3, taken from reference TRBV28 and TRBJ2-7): DVKVTQSSRYLVKRTGEKVFLECVQDMDHENMFWYRQDPGLGLRLIYFSYDVKMKEKGDIPEGYSVSREKKERFSLILESASTNQTSMYLCASSETGTSGRVGYFGPGTRLTVT.

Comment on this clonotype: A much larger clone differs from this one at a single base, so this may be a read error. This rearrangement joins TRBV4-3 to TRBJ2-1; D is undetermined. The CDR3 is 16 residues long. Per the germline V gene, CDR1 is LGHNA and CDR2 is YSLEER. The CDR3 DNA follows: TGCGCCAGCAGCCAAGAGGGTCGAAGCTCCTACAATGAGCAGTCCTTC. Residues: CASSQEGRSSYNEQSF.

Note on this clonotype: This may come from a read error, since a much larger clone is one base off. CDR3 loop: CSGASGLAGADTHYF. The CDR3 bases are TGCAGCGGGGCCTCGGGACTAGCGGGAGCAGATACGCACTATTTT. The V call is TRBV29-1, the J call TRBJ2-3; 14 positions agree with TRBD2. CDR3 length equals 15 residues. Germline V gene data show CDR1 as SQVTM and CDR2 as ANQGSEA.

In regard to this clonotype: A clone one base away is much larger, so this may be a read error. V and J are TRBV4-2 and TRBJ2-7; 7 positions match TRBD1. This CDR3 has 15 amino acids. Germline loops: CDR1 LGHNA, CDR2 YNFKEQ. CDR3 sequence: CASSQGMRGLGEQYF. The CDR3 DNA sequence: TGCGCCAGCAGCCAAGGGATGAGGGGGCTGGGCGAGCAGTACTTC.

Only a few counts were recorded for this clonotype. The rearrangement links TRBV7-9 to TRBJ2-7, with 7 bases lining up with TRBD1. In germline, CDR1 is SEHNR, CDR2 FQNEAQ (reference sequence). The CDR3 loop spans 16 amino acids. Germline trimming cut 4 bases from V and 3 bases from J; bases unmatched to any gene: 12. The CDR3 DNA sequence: TGTGCCAGCAGCTCAAATCCGGGACAGAGTTACTACGAGCAGTACTTC. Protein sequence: CASSSNPGQSYYEQYF.

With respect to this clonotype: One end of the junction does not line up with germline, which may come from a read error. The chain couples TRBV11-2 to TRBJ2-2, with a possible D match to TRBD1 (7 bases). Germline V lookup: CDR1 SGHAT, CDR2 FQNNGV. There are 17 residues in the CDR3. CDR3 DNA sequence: TGTACCAGCAGCTTAGTGGGAGGCAGGGGGAAGGCCGGGGAGCTGCTTTTT. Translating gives CTSSLVGGRGKAGELLF.

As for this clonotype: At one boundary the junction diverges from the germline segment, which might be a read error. CDR3 sequence: CTSSLRTSSAYKLYF. For the CDR3, the DNA is TGTACCAGCAGTCTCCGGACTAGCTCCGCCTACAAGCTGTACTTC. The V call is TRBV6-5, the J call TRBJ2-7, with TRBD2 matching over 8 bases. Germline V lookup: CDR1 MNHEY, CDR2 SVGAGI. The CDR3 runs 15 residues.